This T cell receptor (beta chain) was sequenced during a study of T cells in women clearing cervical HPV infection. This table comes from immunoSEQ multiplex PCR, and its TCRdb copy is limited to in-frame clones, with some not included. The sample includes fewer than 25,000 clones. Concerning this clone itself: The CDR3 is cut off 3 residues early in the read; its end comes from the germline J gene.

CDR3 length equals 16 residues. Losses at the gene ends were 4 bases for V and 5 bases for J; bases not matched to a gene: 9. Germline CDR1 SGHVS, CDR2 FNYEAQ. The source of this sequence is a woman between 18 and 69 years old with a cervical HPV16 infection that either progressed to CIN3+ or cleared (not recorded which). The sample was blood buffy coat. The genes are TRBV7-6 and TRBJ1-4; 8 nucleotides agree with TRBD1. The DNA read from the CDR3 is TGTGCCAGCAGCTCACATTTTTGGGACAGGAATGAAAAA. It codes for CASSSHFWDRNEK. Given in full, the CDR3 is CASSSHFWDRNEKLFF.